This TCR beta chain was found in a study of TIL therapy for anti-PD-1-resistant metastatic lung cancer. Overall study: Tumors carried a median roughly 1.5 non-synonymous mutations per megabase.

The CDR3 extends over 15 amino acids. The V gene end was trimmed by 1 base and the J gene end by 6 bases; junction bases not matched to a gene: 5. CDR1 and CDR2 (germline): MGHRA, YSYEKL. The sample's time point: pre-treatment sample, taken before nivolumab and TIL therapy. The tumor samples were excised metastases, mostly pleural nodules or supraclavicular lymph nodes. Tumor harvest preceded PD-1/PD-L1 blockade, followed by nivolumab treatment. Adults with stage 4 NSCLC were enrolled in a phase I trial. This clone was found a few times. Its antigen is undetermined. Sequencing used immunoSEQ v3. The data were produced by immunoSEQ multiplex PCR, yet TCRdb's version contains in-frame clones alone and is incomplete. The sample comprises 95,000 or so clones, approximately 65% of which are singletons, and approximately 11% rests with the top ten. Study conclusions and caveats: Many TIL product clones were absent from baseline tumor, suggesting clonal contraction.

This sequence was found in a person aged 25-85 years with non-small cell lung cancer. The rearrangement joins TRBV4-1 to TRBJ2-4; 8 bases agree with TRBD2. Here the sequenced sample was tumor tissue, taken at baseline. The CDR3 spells CASSQGRLAGNIQYF. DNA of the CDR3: TGCGCCAGCAGCCAAGGTAGGCTAGCGGGAAACATTCAGTACTTC.